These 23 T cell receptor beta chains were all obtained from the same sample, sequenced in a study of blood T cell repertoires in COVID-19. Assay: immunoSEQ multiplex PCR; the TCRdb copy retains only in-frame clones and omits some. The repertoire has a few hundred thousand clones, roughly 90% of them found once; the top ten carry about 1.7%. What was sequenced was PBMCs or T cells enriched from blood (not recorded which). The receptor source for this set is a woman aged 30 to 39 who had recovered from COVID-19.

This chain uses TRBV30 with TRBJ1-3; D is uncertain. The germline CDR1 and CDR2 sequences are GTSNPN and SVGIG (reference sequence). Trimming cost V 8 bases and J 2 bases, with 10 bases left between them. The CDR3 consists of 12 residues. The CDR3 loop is CALESAGNTIYF. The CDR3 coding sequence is TGTGCCCTAGAATCGGCTGGAAACACCATATATTTT.

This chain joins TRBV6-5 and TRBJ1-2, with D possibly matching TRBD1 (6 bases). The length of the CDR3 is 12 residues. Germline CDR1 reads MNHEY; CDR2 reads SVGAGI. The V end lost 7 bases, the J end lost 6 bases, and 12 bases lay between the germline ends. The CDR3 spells CASTNRVHGYTF. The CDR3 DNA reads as TGTGCCAGCACTAACAGGGTACATGGCTACACCTTC.

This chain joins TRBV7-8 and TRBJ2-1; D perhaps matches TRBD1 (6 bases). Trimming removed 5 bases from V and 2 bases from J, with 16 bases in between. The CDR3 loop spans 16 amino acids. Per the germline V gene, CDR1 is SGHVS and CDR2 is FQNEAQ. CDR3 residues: CASSIRTALTYNEQFF. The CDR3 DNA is TGTGCCAGCAGCATTCGGACAGCCCTGACCTACAATGAGCAGTTCTTC.

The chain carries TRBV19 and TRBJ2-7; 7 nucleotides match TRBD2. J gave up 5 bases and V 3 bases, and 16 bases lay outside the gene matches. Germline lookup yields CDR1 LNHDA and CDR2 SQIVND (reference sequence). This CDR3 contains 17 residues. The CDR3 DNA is TGTGCCAGTAGTATCCTTAGTTCGCCGTTGGGGGGGAACGAGCAGTACTTC. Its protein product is CASSILSSPLGGNEQYF.

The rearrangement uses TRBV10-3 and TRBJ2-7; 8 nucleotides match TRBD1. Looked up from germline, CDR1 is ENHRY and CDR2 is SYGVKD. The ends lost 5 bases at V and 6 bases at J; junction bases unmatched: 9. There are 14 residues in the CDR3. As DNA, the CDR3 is TGTGCCATCAGTCCCCGGGACAGGACCTCCGAGCAGTACTTC. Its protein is CAISPRDRTSEQYF.

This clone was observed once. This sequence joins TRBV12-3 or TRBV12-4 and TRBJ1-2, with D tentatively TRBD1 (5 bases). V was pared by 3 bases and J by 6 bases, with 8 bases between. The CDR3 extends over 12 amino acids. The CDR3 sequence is CASSFKGNGYTF. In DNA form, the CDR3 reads TGTGCCAGCAGTTTTAAGGGGAATGGCTACACCTTC.

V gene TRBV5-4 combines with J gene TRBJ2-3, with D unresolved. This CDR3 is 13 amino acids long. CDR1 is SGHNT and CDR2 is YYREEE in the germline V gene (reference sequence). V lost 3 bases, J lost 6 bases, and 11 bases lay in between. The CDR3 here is CASSSALEDTQYF. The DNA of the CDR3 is TGTGCCAGCAGCTCCGCATTAGAGGATACGCAGTATTTT.

This CDR3 is CASSREGMIGYTF. For the CDR3, the DNA is TGTGCCAGCAGCCGAGAGGGAATGATCGGCTACACCTTC. V gene TRBV9 combines with J gene TRBJ1-2; unclear D gene. The CDR3 runs 13 residues. CDR1 and CDR2 (germline): SGDLS, YYNGEE. V was cut by 4 bases and J by 8 bases, with 15 bases left in between.

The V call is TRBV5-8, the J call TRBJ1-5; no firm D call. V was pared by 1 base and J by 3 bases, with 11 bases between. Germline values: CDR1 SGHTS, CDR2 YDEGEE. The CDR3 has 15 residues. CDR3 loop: CASSLFVRDNQPQHF. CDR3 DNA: TGTGCCAGCAGCTTGTTCGTCCGGGACAATCAGCCCCAGCATTTT.

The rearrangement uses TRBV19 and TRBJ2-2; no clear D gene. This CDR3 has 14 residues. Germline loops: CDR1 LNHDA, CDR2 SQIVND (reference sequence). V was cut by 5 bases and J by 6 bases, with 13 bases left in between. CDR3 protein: CASSGSTVAGELFF. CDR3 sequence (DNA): TGTGCCAGTAGTGGAAGTACAGTGGCCGGGGAGCTGTTTTTT.

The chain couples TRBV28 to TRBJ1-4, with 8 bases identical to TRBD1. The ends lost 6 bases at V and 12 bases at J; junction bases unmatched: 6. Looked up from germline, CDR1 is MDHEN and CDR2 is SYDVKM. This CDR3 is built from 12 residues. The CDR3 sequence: CASSFQGAQLFF. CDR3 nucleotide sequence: TGTGCCAGCAGCTTTCAGGGGGCTCAACTGTTTTTT.

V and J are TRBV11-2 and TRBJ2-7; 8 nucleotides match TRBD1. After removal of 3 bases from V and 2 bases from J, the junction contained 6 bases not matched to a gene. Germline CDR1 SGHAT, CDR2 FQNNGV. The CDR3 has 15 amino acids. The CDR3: CASSLDGQGPYEQYF. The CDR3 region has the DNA TGTGCCAGCAGCTTGGACGGACAGGGTCCCTACGAGCAGTACTTC.

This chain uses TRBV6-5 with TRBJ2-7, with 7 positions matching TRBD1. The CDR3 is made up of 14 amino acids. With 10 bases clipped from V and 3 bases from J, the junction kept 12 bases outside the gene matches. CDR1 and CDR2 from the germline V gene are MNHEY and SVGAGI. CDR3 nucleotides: TGTGCCACTGACCTAGACAGGGACGACTACGAGCAGTACTTC. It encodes CATDLDRDDYEQYF.

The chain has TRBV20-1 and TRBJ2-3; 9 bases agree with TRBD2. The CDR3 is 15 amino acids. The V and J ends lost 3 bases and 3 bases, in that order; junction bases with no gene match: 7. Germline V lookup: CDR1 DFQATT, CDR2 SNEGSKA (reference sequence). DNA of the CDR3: TGCAGTGCTAGTAGATTAGCGGGGGAAACAGATACGCAGTATTTT. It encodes CSASRLAGETDTQYF.

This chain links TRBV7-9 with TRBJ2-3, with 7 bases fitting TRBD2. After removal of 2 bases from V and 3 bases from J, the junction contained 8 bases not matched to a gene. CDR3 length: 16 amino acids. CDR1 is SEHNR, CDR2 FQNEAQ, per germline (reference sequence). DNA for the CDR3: TGTGCCAGCAGCTTACGGGCTAGCGGCGTGACAGATACGCAGTATTTT. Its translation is CASSLRASGVTDTQYF. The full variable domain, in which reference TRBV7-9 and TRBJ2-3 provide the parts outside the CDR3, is DTGVSQNPRHKITKRGQNVTFRCDPISEHNRLYWYRQTLGQGPEFLTYFQNEAQLEKSRLLSDRFSAERPKGSFSTLEIQRTEQGDSAMYLCASSLRASGVTDTQYFGPGTRLTVL.

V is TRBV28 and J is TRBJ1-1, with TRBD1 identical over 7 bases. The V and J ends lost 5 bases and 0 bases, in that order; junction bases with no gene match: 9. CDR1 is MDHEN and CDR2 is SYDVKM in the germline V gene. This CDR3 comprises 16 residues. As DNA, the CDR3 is TGTGCCAGCAGTGAGATAGGACAGGCTGTGAACACTGAAGCTTTCTTT. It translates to CASSEIGQAVNTEAFF.

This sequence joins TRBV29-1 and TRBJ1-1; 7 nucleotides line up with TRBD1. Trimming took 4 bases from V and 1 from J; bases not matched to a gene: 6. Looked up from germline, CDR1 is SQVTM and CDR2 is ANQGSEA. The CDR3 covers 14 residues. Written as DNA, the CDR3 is TGCAGCGTTGGCTGGGACAGCTGGAACACTGAAGCTTTCTTT. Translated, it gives CSVGWDSWNTEAFF.

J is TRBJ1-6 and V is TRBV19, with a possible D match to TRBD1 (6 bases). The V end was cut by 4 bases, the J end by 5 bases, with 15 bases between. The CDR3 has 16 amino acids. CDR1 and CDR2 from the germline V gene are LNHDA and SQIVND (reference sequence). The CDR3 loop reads CASSTRTAADNSPLHF. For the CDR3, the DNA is TGTGCCAGTAGTACCCGGACAGCGGCGGATAATTCACCCCTCCACTTT. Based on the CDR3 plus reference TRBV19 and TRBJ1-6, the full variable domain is DGGITQSPKYLFRKEGQNVTLSCEQNLNHDAMYWYRQDPGQGLRLIYYSQIVNDFQKGDIAEGYSVSREKKESFPLTVTSAQKNPTAFYLCASSTRTAADNSPLHFGNGTRLTVT.

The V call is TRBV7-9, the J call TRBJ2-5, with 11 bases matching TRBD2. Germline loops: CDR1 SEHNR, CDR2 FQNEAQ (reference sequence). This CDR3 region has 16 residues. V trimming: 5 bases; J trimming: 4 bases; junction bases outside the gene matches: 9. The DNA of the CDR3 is TGTGCCAGCAGCACACTAGCGGGAGTTGTAGGAGAGACCCAGTACTTC. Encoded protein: CASSTLAGVVGETQYF. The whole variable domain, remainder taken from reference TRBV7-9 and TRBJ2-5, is DTGVSQNPRHKITKRGQNVTFRCDPISEHNRLYWYRQTLGQGPEFLTYFQNEAQLEKSRLLSDRFSAERPKGSFSTLEIQRTEQGDSAMYLCASSTLAGVVGETQYFGPGTRLLVL.

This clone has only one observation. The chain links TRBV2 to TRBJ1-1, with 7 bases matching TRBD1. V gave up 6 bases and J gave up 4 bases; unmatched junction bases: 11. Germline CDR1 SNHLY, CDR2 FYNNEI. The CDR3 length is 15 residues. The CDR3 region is CASRTTGVGGTEAFF. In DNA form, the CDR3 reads TGTGCCAGCAGGACCACAGGGGTTGGGGGCACTGAAGCTTTCTTT.

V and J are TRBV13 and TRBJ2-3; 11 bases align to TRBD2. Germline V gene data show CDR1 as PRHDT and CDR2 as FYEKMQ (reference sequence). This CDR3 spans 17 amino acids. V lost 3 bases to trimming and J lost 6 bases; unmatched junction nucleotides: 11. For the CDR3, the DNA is TGTGCCAGCAGCTTGAGGGGTAGCGGGAGGGCAGAGGATACGCAGTATTTT. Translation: CASSLRGSGRAEDTQYF.

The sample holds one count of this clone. The CDR3 DNA reads as TGTGCCAGCAGTGGGGGCCATGCGGGACGTAGTGGGGGGACCCTCCACTTT. As protein: CASSGGHAGRSGGTLHF. The V and J genes are TRBV25-1 and TRBJ1-6; TRBD1 is a possible D gene (5 bases). With 4 bases removed from V and 14 bases from J, the gap between germline ends came to 27 bases. The germline V gene encodes CDR1 MGHDK and CDR2 SYGVNS. This CDR3 region has 17 residues.

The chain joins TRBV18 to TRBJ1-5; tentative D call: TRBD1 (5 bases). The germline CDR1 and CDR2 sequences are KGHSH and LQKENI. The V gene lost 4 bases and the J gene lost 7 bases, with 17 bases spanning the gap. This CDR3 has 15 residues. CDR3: CASSLSGRERQPQHF. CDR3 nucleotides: TGTGCCAGCTCACTATCGGGCAGGGAAAGGCAGCCCCAGCATTTT.